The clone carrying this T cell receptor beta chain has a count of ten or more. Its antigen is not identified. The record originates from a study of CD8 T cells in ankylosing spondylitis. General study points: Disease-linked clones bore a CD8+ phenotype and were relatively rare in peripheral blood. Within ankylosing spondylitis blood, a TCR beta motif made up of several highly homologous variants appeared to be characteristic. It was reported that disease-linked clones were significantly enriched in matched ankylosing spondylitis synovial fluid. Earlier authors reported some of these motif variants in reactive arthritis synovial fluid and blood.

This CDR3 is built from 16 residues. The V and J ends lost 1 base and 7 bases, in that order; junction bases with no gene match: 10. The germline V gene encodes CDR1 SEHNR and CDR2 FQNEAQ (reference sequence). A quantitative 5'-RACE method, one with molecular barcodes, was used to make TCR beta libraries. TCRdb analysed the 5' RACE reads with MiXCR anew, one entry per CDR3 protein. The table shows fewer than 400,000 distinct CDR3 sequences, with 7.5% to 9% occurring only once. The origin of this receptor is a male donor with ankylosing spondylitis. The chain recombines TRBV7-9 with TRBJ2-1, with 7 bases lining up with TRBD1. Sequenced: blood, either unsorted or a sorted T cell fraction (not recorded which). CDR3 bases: TGTGCCAGCAGCTTAGTCGGTAGGGGGCGGGTGAATGAGCAGTTCTTC. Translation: CASSLVGRGRVNEQFF.